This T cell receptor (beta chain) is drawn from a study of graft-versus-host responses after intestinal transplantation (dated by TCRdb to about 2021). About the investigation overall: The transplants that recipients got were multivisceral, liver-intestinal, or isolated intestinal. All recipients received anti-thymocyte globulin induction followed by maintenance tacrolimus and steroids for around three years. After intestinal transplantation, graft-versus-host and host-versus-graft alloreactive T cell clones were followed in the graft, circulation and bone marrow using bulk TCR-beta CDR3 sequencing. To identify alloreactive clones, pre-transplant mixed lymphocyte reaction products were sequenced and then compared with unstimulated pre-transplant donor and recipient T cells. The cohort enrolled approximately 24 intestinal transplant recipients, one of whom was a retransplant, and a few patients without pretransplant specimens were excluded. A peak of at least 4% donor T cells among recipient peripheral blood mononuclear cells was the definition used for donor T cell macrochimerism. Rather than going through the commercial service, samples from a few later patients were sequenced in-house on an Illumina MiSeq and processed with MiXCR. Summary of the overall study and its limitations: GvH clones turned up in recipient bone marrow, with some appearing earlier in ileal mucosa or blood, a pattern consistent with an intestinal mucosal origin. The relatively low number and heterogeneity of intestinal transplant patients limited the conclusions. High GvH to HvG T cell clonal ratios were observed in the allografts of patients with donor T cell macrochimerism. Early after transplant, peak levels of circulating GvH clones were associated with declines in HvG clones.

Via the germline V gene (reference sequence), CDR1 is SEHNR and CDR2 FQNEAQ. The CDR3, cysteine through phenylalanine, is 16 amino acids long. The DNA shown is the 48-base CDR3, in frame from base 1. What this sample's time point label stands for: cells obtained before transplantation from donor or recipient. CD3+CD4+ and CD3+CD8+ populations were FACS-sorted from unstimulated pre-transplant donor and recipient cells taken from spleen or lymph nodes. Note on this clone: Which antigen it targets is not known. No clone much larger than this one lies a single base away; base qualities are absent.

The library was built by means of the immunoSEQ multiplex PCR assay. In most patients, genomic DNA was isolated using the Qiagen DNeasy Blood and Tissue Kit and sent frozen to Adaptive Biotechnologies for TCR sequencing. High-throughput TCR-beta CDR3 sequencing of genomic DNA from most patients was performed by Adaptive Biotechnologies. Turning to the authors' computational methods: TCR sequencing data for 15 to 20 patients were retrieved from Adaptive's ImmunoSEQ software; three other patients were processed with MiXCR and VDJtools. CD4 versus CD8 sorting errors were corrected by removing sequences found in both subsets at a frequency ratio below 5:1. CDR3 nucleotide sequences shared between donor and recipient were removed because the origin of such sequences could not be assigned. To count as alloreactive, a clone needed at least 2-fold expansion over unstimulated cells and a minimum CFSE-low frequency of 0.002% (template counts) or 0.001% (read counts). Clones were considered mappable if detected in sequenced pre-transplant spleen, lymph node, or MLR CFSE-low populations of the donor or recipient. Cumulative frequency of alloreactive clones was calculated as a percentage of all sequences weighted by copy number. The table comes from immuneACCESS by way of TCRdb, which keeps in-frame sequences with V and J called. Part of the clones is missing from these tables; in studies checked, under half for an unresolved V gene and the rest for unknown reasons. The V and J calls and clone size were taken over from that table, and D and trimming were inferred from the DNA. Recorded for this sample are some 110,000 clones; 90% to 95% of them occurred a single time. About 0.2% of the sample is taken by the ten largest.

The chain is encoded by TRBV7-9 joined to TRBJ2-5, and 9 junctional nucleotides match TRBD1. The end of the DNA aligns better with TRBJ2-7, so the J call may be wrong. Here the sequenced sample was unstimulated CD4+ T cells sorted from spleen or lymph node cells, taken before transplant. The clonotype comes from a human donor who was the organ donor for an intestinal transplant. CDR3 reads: CASSFPAGTGNYEQYF. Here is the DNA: TGTGCCAGCAGCTTTCCAGCCGGGACAGGGAACTACGAGCAGTACTTC.